This TCR beta chain is from a study of T cell changes during pregnancy in multiple sclerosis. V gave up 4 bases and J gave up 3 bases, with 23 bases separating them. The CDR3 contains 17 residues. Germline V CDR1 and CDR2: SGHRS, YFSETQ. Sequencing used immunoSEQ multiplex PCR; TCRdb keeps in-frame clones, though not all of them. The sample includes fewer than 140,000 clones, less than 95% seen only once; the top ten take roughly 1.5%. The rearrangement joins TRBV5-1 to TRBJ2-7, with D possibly matching TRBD2 (5 bases). The receptor was isolated from a female donor with multiple sclerosis, enrolled in a pregnancy study. The sample consisted of peripheral blood, taken after pregnancy. The CDR3: CASSPKNRGRGSYEQYF. CDR3 sequence (DNA): TGCGCCAGCAGCCCAAAGAATCGCGGACGGGGAAGCTACGAGCAGTACTTC.